This is a list of T cell receptor beta chains from one sample in a study of neurological immune-mediated disorders. TCRdb fed the 5' RACE reads into MiXCR, producing one record per CDR3 protein. The table shows some 70,000 distinct CDR3 sequences, with nearly 3.5% occurring only once. The sample taken for sequencing was PBMCs. Receptors originate from a middle-aged man with multiple sclerosis. Each CDR3 is given with its conserved first and last residue. The order of the fields is J gene, clone size, D gene, V gene, CDR3 DNA, CDR3 protein. A D gene is named only where the DNA matches it firmly. Size is omitted from some rows. Given values are once, few, many or a class for expanded clones.

>TRBJ1-1|many|.|TRBV30
TGTGCCTGGAGACCTAGGGGGGGGACGACTGAAGCTTTCTTT
CAWRPRGGTTEAFF
>TRBJ2-6|many|.|TRBV10-3
TGTGCCATCAGTGCTGGGCAGGGGCTCGGGGCCAACGTCCTGACTTTC
CAISAGQGLGANVLTF
>TRBJ1-4|few|.|TRBV5-1
TGCGCCAGCAGCTTGGGCTCATCTAATGAAAAACTGTTTTTT
CASSLGSSNEKLFF
>TRBJ2-3|many|.|TRBV12-3/TRBV12-4
TGTGCCAGCAGTTTAGCAGATACGCAGTATTTT
CASSLADTQYF
>TRBJ2-1|many|TRBD2|TRBV7-6
TGTGCCAGCAGCACAACAGGGACTAGCGGGAGGGCCCTTTTAAGGGAGCAGTTCTTC
CASSTTGTSGRALLREQFF
>TRBJ2-2|many|TRBD1|TRBV5-1
TGCGCCAGCAGCAAGGACAGGGGGCCCGGGGAGCTGTTTTTT
CASSKDRGPGELFF
>TRBJ1-5|many|TRBD1|TRBV20-1
TGCAGTGCTAGGCCAGGGGGAGGTGATCAGCCCCAGCATTTT
CSARPGGGDQPQHF
>TRBJ2-5|many|.|TRBV5-1
TGCGCCAGCGGGGGCGCAGAGACCCAGTACTTC
CASGGAETQYF
>TRBJ2-1|many|TRBD2|TRBV11-2
TGTGCCAGCAGCGCAATTAGCGGGGAGAACAATGAGCAGTTCTTC
CASSAISGENNEQFF
>TRBJ1-2|many|.|TRBV12-3/TRBV12-4
TGTGCCAGCAGTGCCCGCGGAGGGGGAGGCTACACCTTC
CASSARGGGGYTF
>TRBJ2-1|many|TRBD2|TRBV5-1
TGCGCCAGCAGCTTGATAGCGGGGAGTGAGAATGAGCAGTTCTTC
CASSLIAGSENEQFF
>TRBJ1-2|many|TRBD1|TRBV29-1
TGCAGCGTGGGACAGGGGGATGGCTACACCTTC
CSVGQGDGYTF
>TRBJ1-2|many|.|TRBV29-1
TGCAGCGTTGAAGATACTCCCAGGGCCTATGGCTACACCTTC
CSVEDTPRAYGYTF
>TRBJ1-2|many|.|TRBV15
TGTGCCACCAGCAGAGATCGGGAGACCTATGGCTACACCTTC
CATSRDRETYGYTF
>TRBJ1-5|.|.|TRBV20-1
TGCAGTGCTAGGTCTGAGGGCACCAATCAGCCCCAGCATTTT
CSARSEGTNQPQHF
>TRBJ2-7|many|.|TRBV5-1
TGCGCCAGCAGCCTCAGGAAGGGGTCCTACGAGCAGTACTTC
CASSLRKGSYEQYF
>TRBJ2-5|many|TRBD1|TRBV10-3
TGTGCCATCAGTGAGTCGGGACAGATGCAAGAGACCCAGTACTTC
CAISESGQMQETQYF
>TRBJ2-7|many|.|TRBV12-3/TRBV12-4
TGTGCCAGCAGCCACGGGACTTCCTACGAGCAGTACTTC
CASSHGTSYEQYF
>TRBJ1-5|.|.|TRBV6-1
TGTGCCAGCGGTCAATCAGGGGGCAATCAGCCCCAGCATTTT
CASGQSGGNQPQHF
>TRBJ2-7|many|TRBD1|TRBV5-1
TGCGCCAGCAGCTCCTGGGTCGGGACAGGCGCAGACGAGCAGTACTTC
CASSSWVGTGADEQYF
>TRBJ1-2|many|TRBD1|TRBV4-2
TGTGCCAGCAGCCAAGATCTAGGACAGGGCTATGGCTACACCTTC
CASSQDLGQGYGYTF
>TRBJ1-5|many|.|TRBV2
TGTGCCAGCAGTGAGGGCAGTAGCAATCAGCCCCAGCATTTT
CASSEGSSNQPQHF
>TRBJ2-6|many|.|TRBV28
TGTGCCAGCAGTTCTCAACAGGTATCTGGGGCCAACGTCCTGACTTTC
CASSSQQVSGANVLTF
>TRBJ1-2|many|.|TRBV20-1
TGCAGTGCTAACAAGGGAAACTATGGCTACACCTTC
CSANKGNYGYTF
>TRBJ1-4|many|.|TRBV2
TGTGCCAGCACTTCCTATAATGAAAAACTGTTTTTT
CASTSYNEKLFF
>TRBJ2-3|many|TRBD2|TRBV7-2
TGTGCCAGCAGCTTAGGCCGGGACTACCGGGAGGATACGCAGTATTTT
CASSLGRDYREDTQYF
>TRBJ1-2|many|.|TRBV3-1
TGTGCCAGCAGCCAAGGGCCAGGGATTAGCTATGGCTACACCTTC
CASSQGPGISYGYTF
>TRBJ1-2|many|.|TRBV20-1
TGCAGTGCTAGAAGGGTTCTGTCAGATGGCTACACCTTC
CSARRVLSDGYTF
>TRBJ1-2|many|TRBD1|TRBV10-3
TGTGCCATCAGCGATACAGGGGACTATGGCTACACCTTC
CAISDTGDYGYTF